This T cell receptor (beta chain) was observed in a study of PD-1 blockade in classical Hodgkin lymphoma. Overall study results and limits: Some patients began nivolumab under 1 year after ASCT. These patients were excluded from later analyses. TCR diversity rose significantly by C4D1 in CD4+ but not CD8+ cells.

Every patient relapsed after autologous stem cell transplantation, and brentuximab vedotin exposure varied. Germline assignment: CDR1 MGHDK and CDR2 SYGVNS. The CDR3 runs 17 residues. V shed 0 bases and J 6 bases; nucleotides not matched to a gene: 7. Comments on this clone: What it binds is not known.

Assay: immunoSEQ multiplex PCR; the TCRdb copy retains only in-frame clones and omits some. The data contain roughly 28,000 clones, approximately 81% of them seen just once; the ten biggest clones take up about 33%. This chain links TRBV25-1 with TRBJ2-2; 10 positions agree with TRBD2. This receptor was taken from a human donor with classical Hodgkin lymphoma. Sequencing used peripheral blood mononuclear cells (PBMCs), obtained before the second cycle of nivolumab. Written as DNA, the CDR3 is TGTGCCAGCAGTGAATATATACAAGCGGGGGGGCCCGGGGAGCTGTTTTTT. Amino acids: CASSEYIQAGGPGELFF.